Described below is a single T cell receptor (beta chain) sequence and its context. The data derive from a study of blood T cell repertoires in COVID-19. Data came from immunoSEQ multiplex PCR; TCRdb stores just in-frame clones and leaves some out. The sample has 150,000 to 200,000 clones, around 82% seen once. Donors in Cohort 3 counted as recovered after two negative PCRs, clearance, or symptom resolution. Deletions cut 2 bases from V and 5 bases from J, with 10 bases between. This CDR3 region has 13 residues. Germline V lookup: CDR1 SGHRS, CDR2 YFSETQ. The sequence was obtained from a man aged 35-49 years who had recovered from COVID-19. This chain uses TRBV5-1 with TRBJ2-5; weak D call: TRBD1 (6 bases). Sequenced material: PBMCs or T cells enriched from blood (not recorded which). The CDR3 nucleotides read TGCGCCAGCAGCTTAACAGGGAGCGAGACCCAGTACTTC. This encodes CASSLTGSETQYF.